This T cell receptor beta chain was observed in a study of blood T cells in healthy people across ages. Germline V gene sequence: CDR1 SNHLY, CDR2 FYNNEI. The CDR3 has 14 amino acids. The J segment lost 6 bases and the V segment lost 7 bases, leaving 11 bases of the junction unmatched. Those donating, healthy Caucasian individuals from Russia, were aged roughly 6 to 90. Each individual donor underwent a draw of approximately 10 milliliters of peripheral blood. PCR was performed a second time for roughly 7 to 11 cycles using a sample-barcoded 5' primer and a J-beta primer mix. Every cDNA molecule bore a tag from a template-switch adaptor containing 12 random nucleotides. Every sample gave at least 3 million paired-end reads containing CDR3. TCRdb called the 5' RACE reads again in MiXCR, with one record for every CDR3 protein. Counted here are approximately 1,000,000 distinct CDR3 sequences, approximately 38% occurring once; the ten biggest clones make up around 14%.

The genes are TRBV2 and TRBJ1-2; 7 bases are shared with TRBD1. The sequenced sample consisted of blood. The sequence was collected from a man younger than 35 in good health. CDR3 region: CASTQNEGANGYTF. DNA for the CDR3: TGTGCCAGCACTCAGAACGAGGGGGCGAATGGCTACACCTTC.